This T cell receptor beta chain stems from a study of identical twins (TCRdb year 2016). As for the study more broadly: TCR alpha and beta repertoires from monozygotic twins, unrelated adults of various ages and cord blood were deep-sequenced to test whether fetal clonotypes persist. To rule out contamination, the twin experiments were replicated at different times with different library preparation protocols. The paper's findings and limits, for the study overall: Because the same donors could not be followed over many years, the conclusions depended on cross-sectional statistical analysis. Fewer insertions were carried by abundant cord blood beta clonotypes, a similar but weaker trend appeared in young adult naive repertoires, and no such trend appeared in memory repertoires. Invariant T cells such as MAIT and iNKT could partly confound zero-insertion analyses, though diverse VJ usage argued against this for most clonotypes. The excess sharing between twins in beta out-of-frame sequences was weaker because fewer shared sequences reduced the signal-to-noise ratio. Compared with coincidental sharing between unrelated individuals, an excess of low generation-probability sequences was observed among out-of-frame TCR alpha sequences shared between twins. In monozygotic twins, out-of-frame TCR alpha sharing was systematically underestimated by recombination models, although the models agreed with sharing between unrelated individuals.

From its cysteine to its phenylalanine, the CDR3 spans 15 amino acids. Only the CDR3 region is kept as DNA, spanning 45 bases read in frame from base 1. V trim: 0 bases; J trim: 5 bases; unmatched bases: 2. CDR1 and CDR2 (MGHRA, YSYEKL) derive from the germline V gene. About this clonotype: Its antigen remains unidentified. Base qualities are missing; no much larger clone stands one base away.

All donors were healthy Caucasians. The twin cohort comprised three pairs of female monozygotic twins, all aged roughly 18 to 30 years. Positive isolation kits from Invitrogen were used to isolate the CD4+ and CD8+ T cell populations. Library preparation employed 5' RACE. The instrument given in TCRdb is Illumina HiSeq 2000. Template switching introduced a universal primer binding site; the final cDNA contained a unique molecular identifier, enabling accurate counting of TCR cDNA molecules. Specific primers in the conserved constant-segment region were used to synthesize first-strand cDNA for the TCR alpha and beta chains. To control for contamination, every cDNA library was double barcoded, receiving both a SMART-Mk sample barcode and Illumina barcodes. TruSeq adapter sequences and Illumina sample barcodes were added in two successive PCR steps. TCR alpha and beta cDNA libraries were sequenced on the Illumina HiSeq platform with custom primers. The paper's data handling went like this. MiGEC processed the raw reads to extract unique molecular identifiers, while MiXCR was used to determine the CDR3 positions. For each individual, recombination models were inferred using an EM algorithm with the repgenHMM and IGoR tools. Shared clonotypes were analyzed with the tcR package in R, and sharing was normalized by the product of cloneset sizes. Out-of-frame nonproductive sequences were analyzed to study raw recombination free of thymic and clonal selection effects. TCRdb's own reprocessing of the public reads used fastp at Q25 and MiXCR and kept productive beta chains. Entries are consolidated by CDR3 protein sequence, retaining the most common genes and DNA. TCRdb assigned the V and J calls; the authors' analysis was not used. This sample holds approximately 550,000 distinct CDR3 sequences; about 20% were observed only once. The leading ten clones occupy 0.4% to 0.6% of the sample.

This sample was also put to use in a study of yellow fever vaccine responses in identical twins. The second study also describes: The T cell response to vaccination in identical twins was reported by the authors to appear partly convergent and partly personalized. The study precisely tracked vaccine-responding T cell clones in identical twins.

This chain joins TRBV4-1 to TRBJ2-5; the junction holds 11 bases that match TRBD1. The TCR was taken from a woman aged 18-35 years in good health. The sequenced sample consisted of CD4+ T cells sorted from blood. The CDR3 corresponds to CASSQDRTGGETQYF. The DNA is TGCGCCAGCAGCCAAGACCGGACAGGGGGCGAGACCCAGTACTTC.